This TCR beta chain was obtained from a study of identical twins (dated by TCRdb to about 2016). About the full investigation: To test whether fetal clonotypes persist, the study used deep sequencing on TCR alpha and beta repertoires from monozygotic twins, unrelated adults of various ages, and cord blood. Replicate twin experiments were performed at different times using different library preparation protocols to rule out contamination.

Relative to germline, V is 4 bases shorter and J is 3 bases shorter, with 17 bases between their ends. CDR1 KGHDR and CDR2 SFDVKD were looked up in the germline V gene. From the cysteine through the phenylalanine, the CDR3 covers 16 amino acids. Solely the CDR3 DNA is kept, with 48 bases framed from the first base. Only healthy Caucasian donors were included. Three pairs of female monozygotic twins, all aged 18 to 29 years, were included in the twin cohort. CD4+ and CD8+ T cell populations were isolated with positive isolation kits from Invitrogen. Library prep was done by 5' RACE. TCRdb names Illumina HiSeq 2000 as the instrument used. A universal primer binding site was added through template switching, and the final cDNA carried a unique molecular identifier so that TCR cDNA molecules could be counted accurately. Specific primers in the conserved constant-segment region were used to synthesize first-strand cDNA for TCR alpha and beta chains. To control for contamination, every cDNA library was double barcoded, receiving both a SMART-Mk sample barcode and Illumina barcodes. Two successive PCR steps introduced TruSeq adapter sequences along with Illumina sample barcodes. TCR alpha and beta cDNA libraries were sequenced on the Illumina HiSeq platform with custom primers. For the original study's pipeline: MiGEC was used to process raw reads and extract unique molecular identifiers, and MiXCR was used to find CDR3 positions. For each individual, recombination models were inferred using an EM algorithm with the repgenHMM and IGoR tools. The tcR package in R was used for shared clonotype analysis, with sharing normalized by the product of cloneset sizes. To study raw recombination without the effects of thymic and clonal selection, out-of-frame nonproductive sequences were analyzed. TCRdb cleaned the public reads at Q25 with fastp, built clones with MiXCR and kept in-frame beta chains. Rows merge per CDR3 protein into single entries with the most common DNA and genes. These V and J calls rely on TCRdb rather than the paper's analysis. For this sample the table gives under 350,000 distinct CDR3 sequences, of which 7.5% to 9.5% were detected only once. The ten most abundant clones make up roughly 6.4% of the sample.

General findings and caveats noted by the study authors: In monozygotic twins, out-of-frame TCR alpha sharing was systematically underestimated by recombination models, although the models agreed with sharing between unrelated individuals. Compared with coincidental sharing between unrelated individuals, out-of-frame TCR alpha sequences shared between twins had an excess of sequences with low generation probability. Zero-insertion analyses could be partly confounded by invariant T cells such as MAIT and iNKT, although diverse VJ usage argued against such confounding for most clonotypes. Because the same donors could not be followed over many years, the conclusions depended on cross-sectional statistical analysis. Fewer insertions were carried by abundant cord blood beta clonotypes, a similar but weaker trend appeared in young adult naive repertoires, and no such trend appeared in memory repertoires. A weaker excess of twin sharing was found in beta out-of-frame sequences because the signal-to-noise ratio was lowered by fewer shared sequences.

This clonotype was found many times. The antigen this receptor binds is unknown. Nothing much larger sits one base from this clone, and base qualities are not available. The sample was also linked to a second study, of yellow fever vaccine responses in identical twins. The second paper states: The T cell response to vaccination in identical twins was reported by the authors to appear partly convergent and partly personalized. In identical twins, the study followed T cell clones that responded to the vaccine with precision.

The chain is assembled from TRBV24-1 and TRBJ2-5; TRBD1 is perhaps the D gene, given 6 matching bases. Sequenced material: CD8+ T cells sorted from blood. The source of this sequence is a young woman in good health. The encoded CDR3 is CATSDRKQGRKETQYF. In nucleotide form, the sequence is TGTGCCACCAGTGACAGAAAACAGGGTAGAAAAGAGACCCAGTACTTC.